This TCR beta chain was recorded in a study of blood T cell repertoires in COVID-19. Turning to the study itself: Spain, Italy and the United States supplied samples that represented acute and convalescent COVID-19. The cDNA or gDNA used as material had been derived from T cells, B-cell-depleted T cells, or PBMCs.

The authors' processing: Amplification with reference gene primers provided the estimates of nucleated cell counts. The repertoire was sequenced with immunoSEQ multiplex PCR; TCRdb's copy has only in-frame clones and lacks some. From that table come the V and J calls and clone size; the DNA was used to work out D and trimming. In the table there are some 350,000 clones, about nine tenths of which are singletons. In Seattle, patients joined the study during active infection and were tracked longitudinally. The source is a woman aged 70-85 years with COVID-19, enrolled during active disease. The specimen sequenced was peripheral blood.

The CDR3 loop is CASSSGTSVDTQYF. The CDR3 DNA reads TGTGCCAGCAGTTCCGGGACTAGCGTAGATACGCAGTATTTT. V usage is TRBV28 and J usage is TRBJ2-3, with 10 bases lining up with TRBD2. V lost 4 bases, J lost 5 bases, and 3 bases stayed unmatched. CDR1 and CDR2 from the germline V gene are MDHEN and SYDVKM. This CDR3 has 14 residues.